A few counts support the clone carrying this T cell receptor beta chain. What it binds is not known. This specimen belongs to a study of T cells after yellow fever vaccination. General study findings and limits: Reappearance after the booster was seen for most primary-vaccination clones, at 95% to 96% CD4 and 88% CD8.

From the 5' RACE reads, TCRdb called clonotypes with MiXCR, one entry per CDR3 protein. The repertoire holds 300,000 to 400,000 distinct CDR3 sequences, with 8.5% to 9% as singletons. V lost 5 bases and J lost 8, with 22 bases in between. Germline V gene sequence: CDR1 SGHTA, CDR2 FQGNSA. The CDR3 is made up of 16 amino acids. The sequencing used PBMCs, collected on the day of the first yellow fever vaccination. This receptor was identified in a man aged 18 to 29 who received the YFV17D yellow fever vaccine. The rearrangement links TRBV7-2 to TRBJ2-1; perhaps TRBD2 as D (6 bases). CDR3 residues: CASSTPTSQPNDEQFF. In DNA form, the CDR3 reads TGTGCCAGCAGCACTCCAACTAGCCAACCAAACGATGAGCAGTTCTTC.